This T cell receptor beta chain appears in the sequencing data of a study of T cell repertoires in cytomegalovirus infection. Background on the study: Both recently identified HLA-C-restricted and well-studied HLA-B-restricted CMV epitopes were used in the study. Public TCR beta signatures indicated both CMV infection and matching HLA type. Study-wide results and limits: Dominating the ex vivo response were HLA-C-restricted CMV-specific TCR beta clonotypes.

As regards this clonotype: The target antigen is unknown.

V was pared by 8 bases and J by 0 bases, with 10 bases between. Per germline, CDR1 MNHEY and CDR2 SVGAGI. The CDR3 consists of 13 residues. TCRdb called the reads again in MiXCR, with one record for every CDR3 protein. Of hundreds of thousands of distinct CDR3 sequences in the sample, around a third are singletons; the top ten hold about 18%. The rearrangement joins TRBV6-5 to TRBJ1-1, with D perhaps TRBD1 (5 bases). The source of this sequence is a human donor in good health (CMV status not recorded). Some clones in this sample may be carry-over from other donors' samples. Sequenced here: cultured PBMCs, sampled from culture after CMV antigen stimulation. The CDR3, as DNA: TGTGCCAGCCGGAGGGGCGTGAACACTGAAGCTTTCTTT. The encoded protein is CASRRGVNTEAFF.